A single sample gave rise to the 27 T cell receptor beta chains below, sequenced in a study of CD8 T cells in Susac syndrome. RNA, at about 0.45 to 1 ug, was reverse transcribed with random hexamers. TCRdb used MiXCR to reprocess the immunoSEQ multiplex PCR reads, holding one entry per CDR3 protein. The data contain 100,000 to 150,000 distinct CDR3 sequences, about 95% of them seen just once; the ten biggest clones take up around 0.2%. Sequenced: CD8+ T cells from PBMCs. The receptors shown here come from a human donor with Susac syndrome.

Here the CDR3 reads CASSSGQGLGEQFF. Here the CDR3 DNA reads TGTGCCAGCAGCTCGGGACAGGGGTTGGGTGAGCAGTTCTTC. The chain uses TRBV7-9 and TRBJ2-1, with 10 bases aligning to TRBD1. CDR3 size: 14 residues. The V gene's germline CDR1 is SEHNR and CDR2 FQNEAQ (reference sequence). V lost 4 bases, J lost 9 bases, and 6 bases stayed unmatched.

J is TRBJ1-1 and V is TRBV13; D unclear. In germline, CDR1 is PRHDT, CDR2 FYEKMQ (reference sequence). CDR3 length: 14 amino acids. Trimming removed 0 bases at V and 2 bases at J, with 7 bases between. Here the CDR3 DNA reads TGTGCCAGCAGCTTAGGGCAGGAAAACACTGAAGCTTTCTTT. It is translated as CASSLGQENTEAFF.

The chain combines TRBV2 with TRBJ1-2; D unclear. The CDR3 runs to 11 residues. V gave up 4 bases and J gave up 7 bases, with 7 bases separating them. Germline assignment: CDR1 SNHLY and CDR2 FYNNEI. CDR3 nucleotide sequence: TGTGCCAGCAGTGTGACAAGTGGCTACACCTTC. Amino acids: CASSVTSGYTF.

CDR3 sequence (DNA): TGTGCCAGCAGCTTAGAGGCTCAGCCCCAGCATTTT. As protein: CASSLEAQPQHF. This rearrangement joins TRBV7-8 to TRBJ1-5; the D is unclear. V was cut by 1 base and J by 6 bases, with 4 bases left in between. The germline CDR1 and CDR2 sequences are SGHVS and FQNEAQ. The length of the CDR3 is 12 residues.

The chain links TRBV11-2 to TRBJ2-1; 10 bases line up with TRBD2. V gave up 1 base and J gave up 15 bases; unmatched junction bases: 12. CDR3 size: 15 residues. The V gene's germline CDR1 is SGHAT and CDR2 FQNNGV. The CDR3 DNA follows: TGTGCCAGCAGCTTAGGCTGGGGTAGCGGGGGGATAGGGTTCTTC. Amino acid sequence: CASSLGWGSGGIGFF.

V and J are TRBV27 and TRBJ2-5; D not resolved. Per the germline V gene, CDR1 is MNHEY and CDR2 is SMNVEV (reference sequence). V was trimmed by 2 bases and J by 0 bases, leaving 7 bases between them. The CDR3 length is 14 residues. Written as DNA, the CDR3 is TGTGCCAGCAGTTTAACGGCGTACCAAGAGACCCAGTACTTC. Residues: CASSLTAYQETQYF.

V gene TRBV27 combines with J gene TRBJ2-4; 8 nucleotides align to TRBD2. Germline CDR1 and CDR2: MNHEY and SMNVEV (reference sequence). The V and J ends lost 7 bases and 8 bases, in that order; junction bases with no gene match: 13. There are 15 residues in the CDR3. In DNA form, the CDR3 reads TGTGCCAGCAAGTTGACCAGCGGGAGTAAGGACATTCAGTACTTC. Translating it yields CASKLTSGSKDIQYF.

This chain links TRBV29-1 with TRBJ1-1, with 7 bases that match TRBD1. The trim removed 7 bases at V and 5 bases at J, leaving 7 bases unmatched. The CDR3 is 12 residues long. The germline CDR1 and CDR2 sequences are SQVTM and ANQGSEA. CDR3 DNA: TGCAGCGAACTTACAGGGGAAACTGAAGCTTTCTTT. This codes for CSELTGETEAFF.

The CDR3 loop reads CASSKVGTGGPYGYTF. CDR3 nucleotides: TGTGCCAGCAGCAAAGTGGGGACAGGGGGCCCCTATGGCTACACCTTC. The V call is TRBV21-1, the J call TRBJ1-2; TRBD1 reflects the table's D call only, with no check against the DNA. TRBV21-1 is flagged as a pseudogene. This CDR3 is built from 16 residues.

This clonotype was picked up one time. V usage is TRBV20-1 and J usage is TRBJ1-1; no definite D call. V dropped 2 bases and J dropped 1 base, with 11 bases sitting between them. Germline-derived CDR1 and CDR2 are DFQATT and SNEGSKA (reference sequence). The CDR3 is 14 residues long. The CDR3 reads CSARPSDWNTEAFF. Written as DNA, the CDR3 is TGCAGTGCTAGACCCTCGGACTGGAACACTGAAGCTTTCTTT.

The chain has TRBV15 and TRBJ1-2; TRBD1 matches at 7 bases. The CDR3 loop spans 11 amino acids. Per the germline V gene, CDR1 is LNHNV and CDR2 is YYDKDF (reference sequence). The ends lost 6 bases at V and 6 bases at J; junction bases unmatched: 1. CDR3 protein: CATRDRNGYTF. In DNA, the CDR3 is TGTGCCACCAGGGACAGGAATGGCTACACCTTC.

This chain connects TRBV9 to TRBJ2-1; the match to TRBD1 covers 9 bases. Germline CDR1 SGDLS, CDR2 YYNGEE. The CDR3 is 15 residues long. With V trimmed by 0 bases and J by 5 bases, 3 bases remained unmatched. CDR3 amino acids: CASSVGQGGNNEQFF. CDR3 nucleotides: TGTGCCAGCAGCGTAGGACAGGGGGGCAACAATGAGCAGTTCTTC.

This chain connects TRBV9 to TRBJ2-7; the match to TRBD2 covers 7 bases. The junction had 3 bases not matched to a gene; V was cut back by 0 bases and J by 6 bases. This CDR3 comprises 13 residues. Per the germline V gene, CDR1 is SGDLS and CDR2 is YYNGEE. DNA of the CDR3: TGTGCCAGCAGCGTAGAGATAGCGGGCGAGCAGTACTTC. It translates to CASSVEIAGEQYF.

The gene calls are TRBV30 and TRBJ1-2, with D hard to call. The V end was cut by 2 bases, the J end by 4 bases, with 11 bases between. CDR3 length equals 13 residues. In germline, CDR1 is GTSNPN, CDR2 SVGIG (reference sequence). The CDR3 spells CAWSSTGTYGYTF. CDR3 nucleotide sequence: TGTGCCTGGAGTAGCACCGGAACCTATGGCTACACCTTC.

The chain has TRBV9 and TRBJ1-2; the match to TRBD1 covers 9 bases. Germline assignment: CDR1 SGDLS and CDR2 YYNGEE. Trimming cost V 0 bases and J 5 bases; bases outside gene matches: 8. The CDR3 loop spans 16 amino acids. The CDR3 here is CASSVASGTGKYGYTF. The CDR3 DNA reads TGTGCCAGCAGCGTAGCTTCCGGGACAGGGAAGTATGGCTACACCTTC.

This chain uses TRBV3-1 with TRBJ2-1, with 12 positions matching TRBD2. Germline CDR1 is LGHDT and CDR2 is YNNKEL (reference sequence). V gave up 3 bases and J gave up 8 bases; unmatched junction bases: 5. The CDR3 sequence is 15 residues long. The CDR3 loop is CASSHGLAGGDEQFF. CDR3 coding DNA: TGTGCCAGCAGCCACGGGCTAGCGGGAGGGGATGAGCAGTTCTTC.

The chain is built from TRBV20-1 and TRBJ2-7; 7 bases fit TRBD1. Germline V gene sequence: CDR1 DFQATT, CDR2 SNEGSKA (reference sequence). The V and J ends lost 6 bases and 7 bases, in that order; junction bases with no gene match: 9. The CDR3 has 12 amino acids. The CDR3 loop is CSANRGEGEQYF. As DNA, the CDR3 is TGCAGTGCGAACAGGGGTGAAGGGGAGCAGTACTTC.

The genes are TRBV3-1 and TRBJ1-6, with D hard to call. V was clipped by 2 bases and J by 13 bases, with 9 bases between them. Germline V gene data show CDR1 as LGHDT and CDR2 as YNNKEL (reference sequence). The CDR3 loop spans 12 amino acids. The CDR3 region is CASSQPRGPLHF. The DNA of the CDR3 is TGTGCCAGCAGCCAACCCCGGGGTCCCCTCCACTTT.

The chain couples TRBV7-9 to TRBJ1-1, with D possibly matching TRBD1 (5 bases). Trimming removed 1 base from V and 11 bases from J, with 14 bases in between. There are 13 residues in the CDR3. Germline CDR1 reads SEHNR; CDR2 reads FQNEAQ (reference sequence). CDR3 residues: CASSLGGRDGAFF. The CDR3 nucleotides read TGTGCCAGCAGCTTAGGGGGCCGGGATGGGGCTTTCTTT.

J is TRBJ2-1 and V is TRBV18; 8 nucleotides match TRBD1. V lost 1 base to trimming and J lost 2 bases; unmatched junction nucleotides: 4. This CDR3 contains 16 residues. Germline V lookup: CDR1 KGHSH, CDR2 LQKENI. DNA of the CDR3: TGTGCCAGCTCACCACTAGAACAGGGGGCCTACAATGAGCAGTTCTTC. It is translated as CASSPLEQGAYNEQFF.

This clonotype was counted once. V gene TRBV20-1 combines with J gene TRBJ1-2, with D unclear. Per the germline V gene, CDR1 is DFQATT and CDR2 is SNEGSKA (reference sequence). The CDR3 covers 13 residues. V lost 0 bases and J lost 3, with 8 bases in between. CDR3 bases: TGCAGTGCTAGAGATCTTGGCGACTATGGCTACACCTTC. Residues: CSARDLGDYGYTF.

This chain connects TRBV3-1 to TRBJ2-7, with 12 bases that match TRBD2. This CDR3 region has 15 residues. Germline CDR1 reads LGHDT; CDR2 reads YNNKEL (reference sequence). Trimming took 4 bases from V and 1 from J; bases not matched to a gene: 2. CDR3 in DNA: TGTGCCAGCAGCCTCGGACTAGCGGGATCCTACGAGCAGTACTTC. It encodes CASSLGLAGSYEQYF.

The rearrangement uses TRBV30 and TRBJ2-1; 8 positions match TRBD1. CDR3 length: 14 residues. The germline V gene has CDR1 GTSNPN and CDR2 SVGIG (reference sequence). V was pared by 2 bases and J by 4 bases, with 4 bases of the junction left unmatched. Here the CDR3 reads CAWSPGQVYNEQFF. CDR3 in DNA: TGTGCCTGGAGTCCGGGACAGGTATACAATGAGCAGTTCTTC. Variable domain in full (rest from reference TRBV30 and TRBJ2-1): SQTIHQWPATLVQPVGSPLSLECTVEGTSNPNLYWYRQAAGRGLQLLFYSVGIGQISSEVPQNLSASRPQDRQFILSSKKLLLSDSGFYLCAWSPGQVYNEQFFGPGTRLTVL.

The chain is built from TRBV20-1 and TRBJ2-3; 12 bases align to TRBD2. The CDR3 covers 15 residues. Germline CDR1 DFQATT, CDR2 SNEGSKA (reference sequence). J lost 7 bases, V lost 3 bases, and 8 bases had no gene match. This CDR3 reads CSASRLAGDFYTQYF. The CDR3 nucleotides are TGCAGTGCTAGCAGACTAGCGGGAGATTTTTATACGCAGTATTTT.

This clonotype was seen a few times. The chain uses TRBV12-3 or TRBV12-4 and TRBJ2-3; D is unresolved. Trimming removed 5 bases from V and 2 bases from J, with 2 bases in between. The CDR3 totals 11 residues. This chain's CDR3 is CASSDTDTQYF. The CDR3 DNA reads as TGTGCCAGCAGTGACACAGATACGCAGTATTTT.

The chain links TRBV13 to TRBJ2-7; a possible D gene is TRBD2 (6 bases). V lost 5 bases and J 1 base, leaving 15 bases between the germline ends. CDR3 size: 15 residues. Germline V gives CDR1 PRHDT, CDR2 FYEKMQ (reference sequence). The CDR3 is CASSKTGTGSYEQYF. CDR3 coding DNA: TGTGCCAGCAGCAAAACCGGGACTGGGTCCTACGAGCAGTACTTC. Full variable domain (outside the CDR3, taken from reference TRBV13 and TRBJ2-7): AAGVIQSPRHLIKEKRETATLKCYPIPRHDTVYWYQQGPGQDPQFLISFYEKMQSDKGSIPDRFSAQQFSDYHSELNMSSLELGDSALYFCASSKTGTGSYEQYFGPGTRLTVT.

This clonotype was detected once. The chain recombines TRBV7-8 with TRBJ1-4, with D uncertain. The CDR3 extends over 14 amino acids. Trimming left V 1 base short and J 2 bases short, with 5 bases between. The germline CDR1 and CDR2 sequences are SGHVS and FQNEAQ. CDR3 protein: CASSLVRTNEKLFF. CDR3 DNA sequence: TGTGCCAGCAGCTTAGTTCGCACTAATGAAAAACTGTTTTTT.